The sequence of this T cell receptor (beta chain) was determined in a study of blood T cell repertoires in COVID-19. Overall study context: The United States, Italy and Spain provided the acute and convalescent COVID-19 samples. T cells, B-cell-depleted T cells, or PBMCs provided the cDNA or gDNA that served as material.

TCRdb keeps only in-frame clones here, not all; method: immunoSEQ multiplex PCR. The sample has some 120,000 clones, around 81% seen once. V was shortened by 5 bases and J by 3 bases, with 5 bases between the two germline ends. The CDR3 is 12 residues long. The receptor was isolated from a man aged 30 to 45 with COVID-19, enrolled during active disease. J is TRBJ1-3 and V is TRBV12-3 or TRBV12-4, with D hard to call. Material for sequencing was peripheral blood. The CDR3 reads CASSRVGNTIYF. The DNA of the CDR3 is TGTGCCAGCAGTCGTGTTGGAAACACCATATATTTT.